The 23 T cell receptor beta chains given below trace back to one sample, sequenced in a study of blood T cell repertoires in COVID-19. Sequencing was performed with immunoSEQ multiplex PCR; in TCRdb, only in-frame clones are kept and a portion is missing. The table records some 130,000 clones, about 91% of them present only once. The source material was peripheral blood. Receptor source: a man over 45 with acute or convalescent COVID-19.

This clone was detected only a few times. This chain connects TRBV2 to TRBJ1-6; 8 bases line up with TRBD1. The germline CDR1 and CDR2 sequences are SNHLY and FYNNEI. Trimming removed 6 bases from V and 9 bases from J; junction bases left unmatched: 13. The CDR3 loop spans 16 amino acids. CDR3 in amino acids: CASSPYPQGAGSPLHF. Here the CDR3 DNA reads TGTGCCAGCAGCCCCTACCCCCAGGGGGCGGGTTCACCCCTCCACTTT.

This chain connects TRBV5-4 to TRBJ1-2, with TRBD1 matching 12 bases. The CDR3 runs 16 residues. Germline CDR1 and CDR2: SGHNT and YYREEE (reference sequence). V shed 3 bases, J shed 4 bases, and the junction held 7 bases outside the gene matches. Here the CDR3 reads CASSSAGTGGLYGYTF. The CDR3 nucleotides are TGTGCCAGCAGCTCCGCGGGGACAGGGGGCCTCTATGGCTACACCTTC.

This clone was seen a handful of times. The gene calls are TRBV19 and TRBJ1-2, with 12 bases fitting TRBD1. Germline trimming cut 10 bases from V and 8 bases from J; bases unmatched to any gene: 11. This CDR3 comprises 14 residues. Germline CDR1 is LNHDA and CDR2 is SQIVND (reference sequence). CDR3: CATAGTGGGIGYTF. CDR3 bases: TGTGCCACGGCCGGGACAGGGGGCGGAATCGGCTACACCTTC.

On this clone itself: Germline is not matched at one junction end, which may reflect a read error. The V call is TRBV5-1, the J call TRBJ2-7, with D perhaps TRBD2 (5 bases). The V gene's germline CDR1 is SGHRS and CDR2 YFSETQ. The CDR3 length is 15 residues. The CDR3 DNA reads as TGCGCCAGCAGCTTGGACGGGATAAGTTCCTCCGAGCAGTACTTC. Its translation: CASSLDGISSSEQYF.

Written as DNA, the CDR3 is TGTGCCAGCTCACCAGCGAAAGACTACGAGCAGTACTTC. The encoded protein is CASSPAKDYEQYF. The chain couples TRBV18 to TRBJ2-7; D is ambiguous. Trimming cost V 2 bases and J 3 bases, with 8 bases left between them. Germline CDR1 and CDR2: KGHSH and LQKENI. CDR3 length equals 13 residues.

The V gene is TRBV6-2 or TRBV6-3, the J gene TRBJ2-1; 11 positions agree with TRBD2. The CDR3 runs to 16 residues. The germline CDR1 and CDR2 sequences are MNHEY and SVGEGT. The J segment lost 7 bases and the V segment lost 1 base, leaving 6 bases of the junction unmatched. The CDR3 loop reads CASSYFASSGRNEQFF. CDR3 DNA: TGTGCCAGCAGTTACTTCGCGTCTAGCGGGAGGAATGAGCAGTTCTTC.

V is TRBV19 and J is TRBJ1-2, with D unclear. Germline CDR1 LNHDA, CDR2 SQIVND (reference sequence). Trimming removed 3 bases from V and 5 bases from J, with 13 bases in between. This CDR3 spans 14 amino acids. CDR3 DNA: TGTGCCAGTAGTATTCGAGGCTTGCGGTATGGCTACACCTTC. It translates to CASSIRGLRYGYTF. Variable domain in full (rest from reference TRBV19 and TRBJ1-2): DGGITQSPKYLFRKEGQNVTLSCEQNLNHDAMYWYRQDPGQGLRLIYYSQIVNDFQKGDIAEGYSVSREKKESFPLTVTSAQKNPTAFYLCASSIRGLRYGYTFGSGTRLTVV.

The chain has TRBV4-2 and TRBJ1-5, with D perhaps TRBD1 (5 bases). Trimming shortened V by 0 bases and J by 3 bases, and 9 bases separated the two germline ends. Germline CDR1 and CDR2: LGHNA and YNFKEQ. This CDR3 spans 15 amino acids. The CDR3 here is CASSQEVGDNQPQHF. The DNA of the CDR3 is TGTGCCAGCAGCCAAGAAGTAGGGGACAATCAGCCCCAGCATTTT.

This clone is a singleton in its sample. J is TRBJ1-1 and V is TRBV11-2; no clear D. This CDR3 is built from 15 residues. Germline CDR1 reads SGHAT; CDR2 reads FQNNGV. Trimming pared 3 bases from V and 4 bases from J, leaving 15 bases between. This chain's CDR3 is CASSFRSGIGTEAFF. In nucleotides, the CDR3 is TGTGCCAGCAGCTTCCGGTCCGGGATAGGCACTGAAGCTTTCTTT.

This clone was seen just once. The chain recombines TRBV28 with TRBJ1-6; no firm D call. Germline V gives CDR1 MDHEN, CDR2 SYDVKM. The CDR3 loop spans 12 amino acids. Deletions cut 8 bases from V and 8 bases from J, with 10 bases between. CDR3 in amino acids: CASDPRDSPLHF. In DNA form, the CDR3 reads TGTGCCAGCGACCCGAGGGATTCACCCCTCCACTTT.

The rearrangement links TRBV5-5 to TRBJ1-2, with TRBD1 matching over 8 bases. The CDR3 totals 16 residues. In germline, CDR1 is SGHKS, CDR2 YYEKEE (reference sequence). With V trimmed by 4 bases and J by 6 bases, 14 bases remained unmatched. Written as DNA, the CDR3 is TGTGCCAGCAGCCCATACTGGGACAGGAGATCCGATGGCTACACCTTC. This gives the protein CASSPYWDRRSDGYTF.

The V and J genes are TRBV20-1 and TRBJ2-7; D is ambiguous. Trimming cost V 5 bases and J 3 bases, with 8 bases left between them. From germline, CDR1 is DFQATT and CDR2 SNEGSKA (reference sequence). The CDR3 has 11 residues. The CDR3 DNA reads TGCAGTGCTGGCCCCAACTACGAGCAGTACTTC. It encodes CSAGPNYEQYF.

This clone appeared once. The V call is TRBV13, the J call TRBJ1-2; 9 bases are a match to TRBD1. The trim removed 4 bases at V and 2 bases at J, leaving 5 bases unmatched. Germline CDR1 is PRHDT and CDR2 is FYEKMQ (reference sequence). The CDR3 spans 15 residues. The CDR3 coding sequence is TGTGCCAGCAGCTCCCCCGGGACAGGGAACTATGGCTACACCTTC. The encoded protein is CASSSPGTGNYGYTF.

This CDR3 is CASSSTGEEWRETQYF. CDR3 in DNA: TGTGCCAGCAGTTCGACGGGGGAGGAGTGGCGGGAGACCCAGTACTTC. V usage is TRBV27 and J usage is TRBJ2-5; weak D call: TRBD2 (6 bases). The length of the CDR3 is 16 residues. The ends were cut back, 4 bases at V and 5 bases at J, with 20 bases in the middle. Germline V gene data show CDR1 as MNHEY and CDR2 as SMNVEV (reference sequence).

The V gene is TRBV7-2, the J gene TRBJ2-7; the match to TRBD2 covers 7 bases. The CDR3 contains 15 residues. Germline V CDR1 and CDR2: SGHTA, FQGNSA. Trimming removed 2 bases from V and 0 bases from J; junction bases left unmatched: 4. The CDR3 DNA reads TGTGCCAGCAGCTTATTATCTAGCGGCTCCTACGAGCAGTACTTC. It is translated as CASSLLSSGSYEQYF.

This clone occurred a few times. The rearrangement joins TRBV19 to TRBJ2-1, with 8 bases lining up with TRBD2. This CDR3 has 15 amino acids. The V gene end was trimmed by 7 bases and the J gene end by 1 base; junction bases not matched to a gene: 6. Germline loops: CDR1 LNHDA, CDR2 SQIVND (reference sequence). CDR3 protein: CASNSGMPSYNEQFF. As DNA, the CDR3 is TGTGCCAGTAATAGCGGGATGCCGTCCTACAATGAGCAGTTCTTC.

The chain has TRBV10-2 and TRBJ1-2, with 7 bases lining up with TRBD1. V trimming: 7 bases; J trimming: 8 bases; junction bases outside the gene matches: 10. Germline CDR1 WSHSY, CDR2 SAAADI. CDR3 length equals 13 residues. CDR3 amino acids: CASTQRGQEGYTF. The CDR3 nucleotides are TGCGCCAGCACACAGAGGGGGCAAGAAGGCTACACCTTC.

Details on this clone: Distinct nucleotide sequences in the sample also encode this CDR3. This sequence joins TRBV12-3 or TRBV12-4 and TRBJ1-1, with TRBD1 matching over 7 bases. This CDR3 region has 13 residues. After removal of 5 bases from V and 4 bases from J, the junction contained 4 bases not matched to a gene. The CDR3 loop reads CASSRTGRTEAFF. The CDR3 DNA reads TGTGCCAGCAGTCGGACAGGCCGCACTGAAGCTTTCTTT.

This chain uses TRBV5-1 with TRBJ2-1; 8 bases align to TRBD1. V shed 3 bases and J 5 bases; nucleotides not matched to a gene: 4. This CDR3 comprises 14 residues. Germline values: CDR1 SGHRS, CDR2 YFSETQ. CDR3 loop: CASSSPDRDNEQFF. In nucleotides, the CDR3 is TGCGCCAGCAGCTCCCCGGACAGGGACAATGAGCAGTTCTTC.

The chain recombines TRBV2 with TRBJ2-7, with 9 bases fitting TRBD1. This CDR3 contains 14 residues. The V gene end was trimmed by 5 bases and the J gene end by 2 bases; junction bases not matched to a gene: 4. Germline CDR1 and CDR2: SNHLY and FYNNEI. CDR3 in amino acids: CASSQGQGTYEQYF. In DNA form, the CDR3 reads TGTGCCAGCAGTCAGGGACAGGGCACCTACGAGCAGTACTTC.

The rearrangement links TRBV10-1 to TRBJ2-2; 9 nucleotides match TRBD1. The CDR3 has 16 residues. CDR1 WNHNN and CDR2 SYGVQD come from the germline V gene (reference sequence). V dropped 2 bases and J dropped 0; count of bases not matched to a gene: 1. CDR3 bases: TGCGCCAGCAGTGAGAGACAGGGGGCGAACACCGGGGAGCTGTTTTTT. It codes for CASSERQGANTGELFF.

This chain uses TRBV4-2 with TRBJ2-2; no clear D gene. V lost 0 bases and J 7 bases, leaving 6 bases between the germline ends. The CDR3 covers 13 residues. CDR1 and CDR2 (germline): LGHNA, YNFKEQ. CDR3 protein: CASSQDPVGELFF. The CDR3 nucleotides read TGTGCCAGCAGCCAAGATCCCGTCGGGGAGCTGTTTTTT.

The V gene is TRBV19, the J gene TRBJ2-7; 9 nucleotides line up with TRBD2. This CDR3 comprises 13 residues. J was trimmed by 3 bases and V by 6 bases; bases with no gene match: 3. Germline V lookup: CDR1 LNHDA, CDR2 SQIVND (reference sequence). CDR3 nucleotides: TGTGCCAGTAGGGTTAGCGGGAGCTACGAGCAGTACTTC. It specifies CASRVSGSYEQYF.